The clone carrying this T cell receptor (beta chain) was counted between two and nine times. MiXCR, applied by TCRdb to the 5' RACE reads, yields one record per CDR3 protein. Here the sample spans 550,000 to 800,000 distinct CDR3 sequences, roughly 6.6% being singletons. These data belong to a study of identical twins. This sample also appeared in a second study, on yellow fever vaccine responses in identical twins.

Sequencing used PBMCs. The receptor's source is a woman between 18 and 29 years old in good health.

CDR3 sequence (DNA): TGCGCCAGCAGCTTGGCCCCGACAGAGACCTACGAGCAGTACTTC. This translates into CASSLAPTETYEQYF. The chain recombines TRBV5-1 with TRBJ2-7; TRBD1 is a possible D gene (5 bases). Germline V CDR1 and CDR2: SGHRS, YFSETQ. CDR3 length equals 15 residues. V was pared by 0 bases and J by 2 bases, with 12 bases between.